The T cell receptor (beta chain) under discussion was sequenced for a study of T cell responses to AZD1222 COVID-19 vaccine. General study findings and limits: Sampled repertoires all dated from after the peak T cell response. Dominant CD4 TCR responses targeted spike regions 160-218 and 743-854.

A remark on this clone: As yet, its antigen is unknown.

Clones were read by immunoSEQ multiplex PCR, and TCRdb kept only the in-frame ones, dropping some. Of 89,000 or so clones listed, 75% to 95% are singletons. This receptor was taken from an adult who received the AZD1222 COVID-19 vaccine. Specimen: peripheral blood, collected 28 days after the second AZD1222 dose.

The CDR3: CATSDSGTEYF. CDR3 DNA sequence: TGTGCCACCAGTGATTCAGGGACGGAGTACTTC. The genes are TRBV24-1 and TRBJ2-7; D may match TRBD1 or TRBD2 (5 bases each). Trimming cost V 2 bases and J 11 bases, with 9 bases left between them. Germline V CDR1 and CDR2: KGHDR, SFDVKD. The CDR3 has 11 amino acids.